This T cell receptor beta chain is drawn from a study of T cell repertoires in cytomegalovirus infection. The CDR3 totals 16 residues. Trimming took 0 bases from V and 1 from J, leaving 11 bases between them. CDR1 and CDR2 (germline): SGHRS, YFSETQ. Of note for this clonotype: The antigen is unknown.

Using its own MiXCR run on the reads, TCRdb lists one record per CDR3 protein. The profile shows approximately 110,000 distinct CDR3 sequences, 10% of them singletons. The chain combines TRBV5-1 with TRBJ2-4; D unresolved. This clonotype originated in a human donor in good health (CMV status not recorded). Some clones in this sample may be carry-over from other donors' samples. The sample was PBMCs, sequenced either directly or after in vitro stimulation (not recorded which). CDR3 DNA sequence: TGCGCCAGCAGCTTGGGAAGAAGCCTGGCCAAAAACATTCAGTACTTC. Protein product: CASSLGRSLAKNIQYF.